This T cell receptor beta chain originates from a study of T-cell memory formation after mild COVID-19 (dated by TCRdb to the early 2020s). A note on the overall study: Most TCR sequence clusters were specific to one of the two donors. T-cell clones expanding and contracting after mild COVID-19 in a couple of donors were tracked by longitudinal TCRalpha and TCRbeta repertoire sequencing. Two young, previously healthy adult volunteers made up the cohort, one male and one female.

The sequencing machine was an Illumina NovaSeq 6000. cDNA libraries for TCRalpha and TCRbeta were prepared by 5'RACE using constant-segment primers, with sample barcodes and unique molecular identifiers added. RNA was extracted from every sample with Trizol reagent. Library amplification was performed in two PCR steps, and a second sample barcode and Illumina TruSeq adapters were introduced in the second step. Sequencing of the libraries was done on an Illumina NovaSeq, producing 2 x 150 bp paired-end reads. Per the authors' processing: Reads were demultiplexed and collapsed into UMI-guided consensus sequences with migec v1.2.7. Using mixcr v2.1.11, UMI consensuses were aligned to TRA and TRB V and J templates and then assembled into clonotypes. Expanded or contracted clonotypes were those called significant by both edgeR and NoisET, with noise models trained on biological replicates. edgeR calls used a false discovery rate-adjusted p below 0.01 and a log2 fold-change threshold of 1. As an exploratory analysis of dynamics, max-normalized trajectories of the 1000 most abundant clonotypes were examined by PCA with hierarchical clustering. Separately sequenced CD4+ and CD8+ repertoires were used to assign a CD4 or CD8 phenotype to each responding clone. Using fastp trimming at Q25 and MiXCR clonotype assembly, TCRdb reanalyzed the public sequencing data and kept in-frame beta chains. Rows with one shared CDR3 protein collapse into an entry with the most common genes and DNA. The V and J calls and clone size come from TCRdb's table, not from the authors' own analysis. The sample table lists about 140,000 distinct CDR3 sequences, about 14% of them with a count of one. The top ten constitute over 12% of the sample.

In the case of this clonotype: Its recognized antigen is unknown. No per-base quality is available; no much larger clone lies one base away.

The investigation overall reported the following: SARS-CoV-2 specificity was not confirmed for the second-wave clones peaking on day 37. Clones contracting from day 15 to 85 had balanced CD4/CD8 phenotypes, while a second wave expanding from day 15 to 37 was biased towards CD4+. Some responding clones were detected in pre-infection memory, which suggested that pre-existing cross-reactive memory T cells had joined the SARS-CoV-2 response. The study covered only two mild cases, and larger cohorts including severe cases with pre-infection samples were considered necessary. Contracting CD4+ clones were located mainly in the CM and EM memory subsets, whereas CD8+ clones were found to be enriched in EMRA.

Ficoll-Paque density gradient centrifugation was the method used to isolate PBMCs. The CDR1 and CDR2 encoded by the germline V gene are SGHDT and YYEEEE. V ends up 1 base short and J 6 bases short, with an unmatched junction base count of 8. Including the terminal cysteine and phenylalanine, the CDR3 comprises 15 residues. CDR3 DNA only is kept here, 45 bases in frame from base 1. This receptor was taken from an adult woman who had mild COVID-19 (a few samples of this study predate the infection). The sample titles of this study are shuffled in the database, so cell type and time point are left out; the donor was told from shared clones. The sequenced sample was PBMCs or a T cell subset sorted from them (not recorded which). The sequence links TRBV5-6 to TRBJ1-2, with TRBD1 matching 8 junction bases. CDR3 protein: CASSLSGRGQDGYTF. The nucleotides are TGTGCCAGCAGCTTGTCCGGCAGGGGGCAAGATGGCTACACCTTC.